The TCR beta chain described here comes from a study of patients and donors after allogeneic stem cell transplantation. On this clonotype itself: The junction departs from germline at one end; a sequencing error may be responsible.

The CDR3 contains 14 residues. Germline CDR1 reads SGHTA; CDR2 reads FQGNSA. TCRdb called the RT-PCR reads again in MiXCR, with one record for every CDR3 protein. The table lists approximately 200,000 distinct CDR3 sequences, about 38% of them singletons. The clonotype originates from a human donor who was either an allogeneic HSCT recipient or a stem cell or donor lymphocyte infusion donor (not recorded which). It is not recorded whose cells these are; they may come from a transplant donor. Sequencing was carried out using blood, either unsorted or a sorted T cell fraction (not recorded which). The J gene is TRBJ2-4, the V gene TRBV7-2; 10 bases fit TRBD2. As DNA, the CDR3 is TGTGCCAGCAGCCTAGCGGGGGTCAAAAACATTCAGTACTTC. Its translation is CASSLAGVKNIQYF.